This T cell receptor beta chain was documented in a study of T cell repertoires in cytomegalovirus infection. The CDR3 runs to 15 residues. V was clipped by 0 bases and J by 1 base, with 7 bases between them. Germline assignment: CDR1 SGHVS and CDR2 FNYEAQ. A single record per CDR3 protein comes from TCRdb applying MiXCR to the reads. The sample yields about 740,000 distinct CDR3 sequences, 35% to 45% seen once. The specimen was PBMCs. This TCR came from a human donor in good health (CMV status not recorded). Some clones in this sample may be carry-over from other donors' samples. The J gene is TRBJ1-3, the V gene TRBV7-6; D gene uncertain. CDR3 region: CASSLAAVSGNTIYF. CDR3 DNA: TGTGCCAGCAGCTTAGCAGCTGTTTCTGGAAACACCATATATTTT.